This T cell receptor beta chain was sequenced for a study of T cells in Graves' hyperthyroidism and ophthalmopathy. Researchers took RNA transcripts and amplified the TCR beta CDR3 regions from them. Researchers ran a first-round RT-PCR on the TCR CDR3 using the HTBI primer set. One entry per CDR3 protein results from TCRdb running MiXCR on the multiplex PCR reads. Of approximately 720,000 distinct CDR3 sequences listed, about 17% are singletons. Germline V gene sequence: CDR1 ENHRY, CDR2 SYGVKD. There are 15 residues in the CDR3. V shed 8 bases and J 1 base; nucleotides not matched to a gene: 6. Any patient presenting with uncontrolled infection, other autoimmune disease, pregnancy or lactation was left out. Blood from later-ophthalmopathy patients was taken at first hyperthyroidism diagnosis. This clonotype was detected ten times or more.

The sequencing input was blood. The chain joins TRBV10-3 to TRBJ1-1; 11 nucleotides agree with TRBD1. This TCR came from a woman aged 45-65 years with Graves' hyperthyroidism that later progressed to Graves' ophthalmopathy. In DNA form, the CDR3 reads TGTGCCATCCACGGACAGGGGGCGCGGAACACTGAAGCTTTCTTT. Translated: CAIHGQGARNTEAFF.